Listed here are 22 T cell receptor beta chains from one sample, sequenced in a study of cytomegalovirus exposure and HLA in healthy donors. Primers included in the PCR were 60 Vbeta and 13 Jbeta primers. The method was immunoSEQ multiplex PCR; TCRdb's version includes in-frame clones alone and lacks a portion of them. The sample contains under 200,000 clones, roughly 70% of which appear only once. Material: PBMCs. The receptors originated from a woman between 45 and 60 years old in good health and CMV-seropositive.

The table lists this clone with a few counts. The CDR3, as DNA: TGTGCCAGCAGCTTCCTTGGCAGGGAAGCTTTCTTT. Translated, it gives CASSFLGREAFF. The rearrangement links TRBV5-5 to TRBJ1-1; D unresolved. Trimming took off 2 bases at V and 8 bases at J, with 10 bases between the two ends. Germline values: CDR1 SGHKS, CDR2 YYEKEE (reference sequence). The CDR3 sequence is 12 residues long.

This clone was counted between two and nine times. The gene calls are TRBV6-1 and TRBJ2-2; TRBD1 is a possible D gene (5 bases). Germline values: CDR1 MNHNS, CDR2 SASEGT. Trimming pared 2 bases from V and 6 bases from J, leaving 7 bases between. The CDR3 sequence is 13 residues long. The CDR3 sequence is CASSERRAGELFF. The CDR3 bases are TGTGCCAGCAGTGAACGCAGGGCCGGGGAGCTGTTTTTT.

This clone was detected a few times. The chain combines TRBV6-4 with TRBJ2-1, with 8 bases lining up with TRBD2. CDR1 and CDR2 from the germline V gene are MRHNA and SNTAGT. V gave up 3 bases and J gave up 2 bases; unmatched junction bases: 6. CDR3 size: 16 residues. The CDR3 DNA is TGTGCCAGCAGTGAATTTGCGGGGGGTGCCTACAATGAGCAGTTCTTC. It encodes CASSEFAGGAYNEQFF.

In this sample, this clone turned up a few times. The chain joins TRBV7-2 to TRBJ2-7; D remains unclear. Trimming pared 5 bases from V and 3 bases from J, leaving 5 bases between. This CDR3 has 11 residues. Germline assignment: CDR1 SGHTA and CDR2 FQGNSA. CDR3 bases: TGTGCCAGCAGCGTTAGCTACGAGCAGTACTTC. Protein: CASSVSYEQYF.

In DNA form, the CDR3 reads TGTGCCAGCAGCACCTTAGGGGGAACGCAGTATTTT. Translating it yields CASSTLGGTQYF. The chain is built from TRBV11-2 and TRBJ2-3, with D possibly being TRBD1 (6 bases). Germline lookup yields CDR1 SGHAT and CDR2 FQNNGV. The V gene lost 5 bases and the J gene lost 9 bases, with 12 bases spanning the gap. The CDR3 covers 12 residues. Drawing the rest from reference TRBV11-2 and TRBJ2-3, the complete variable domain is EAGVAQSPRYKIIEKRQSVAFWCNPISGHATLYWYQQILGQGPKLLIQFQNNGVVDDSQLPKDRFSAERLKGVDSTLKIQPAKLEDSAVYLCASSTLGGTQYFGPGTRLTVL.

The rearrangement joins TRBV5-6 to TRBJ1-4; D unresolved. CDR1 is SGHDT and CDR2 is YYEEEE in the germline V gene. The V and J ends lost 1 base and 8 bases respectively, with 15 bases between them. The CDR3 has 15 residues. CDR3 sequence: CASSLLVEGGEKLFF. The CDR3 DNA reads TGTGCCAGCAGCTTGTTGGTCGAAGGAGGCGAAAAACTGTTTTTT.

Details on this clone: Other DNA variants within this sample encode the same CDR3. V gene TRBV6-5 combines with J gene TRBJ2-2; D ambiguous. CDR1 and CDR2 from the germline V gene are MNHEY and SVGAGI. The CDR3 consists of 13 residues. Trimming removed 7 bases from V and 3 bases from J, with 9 bases in between. The CDR3 DNA reads as TGTGCCAGCACCGGCGGAGACACCGGGGAGCTGTTTTTT. Its protein product is CASTGGDTGELFF.

The CDR3 nucleotides read TGTGCCAGCAGCCAGTACAGGGGGGGAAAGCAGTACTTC. Translating gives CASSQYRGGKQYF. V gene TRBV14 combines with J gene TRBJ2-7; D perhaps matches TRBD1 (8 bases). The V end was cut by 3 bases, the J end by 8 bases, with 14 bases between. The CDR3 is 13 residues long. Germline CDR1 and CDR2: SGHDN and FVKESK.

The chain links TRBV27 to TRBJ1-1, with D perhaps matching TRBD1 (6 bases). V lost 7 bases, J lost 7 bases, and 28 bases lay in between. CDR3 size: 17 residues. Germline V gene sequence: CDR1 MNHEY, CDR2 SMNVEV (reference sequence). CDR3 sequence reads: CASTSQGSGLVRGEAFF. The CDR3 nucleotides read TGTGCCAGCACTAGCCAGGGGAGTGGGCTCGTTCGCGGTGAAGCTTTCTTT.

The sample holds a few counts of this clone. This chain links TRBV6-1 with TRBJ2-7, with no clear D. CDR1 is MNHNS and CDR2 is SASEGT in the germline V gene. CDR3 size: 16 residues. Deletions cut 2 bases from V and 0 bases from J, with 14 bases between. CDR3 loop: CASSEQVQFYSYEQYF. CDR3 sequence (DNA): TGTGCCAGCAGTGAACAAGTACAGTTCTACTCCTACGAGCAGTACTTC.

This chain connects TRBV6-6 to TRBJ1-5; 8 positions agree with TRBD1. The CDR3 is made up of 15 amino acids. Looked up from germline, CDR1 is MNHNY and CDR2 is SVGAGI (reference sequence). The V segment lost 4 bases and the J segment 5 bases; nucleotides outside the gene matches: 7. The CDR3 here is CASSSPDRAHQPQHF. In nucleotides, the CDR3 is TGTGCCAGCAGTTCCCCGGACAGGGCGCATCAGCCCCAGCATTTT.

V and J are TRBV2 and TRBJ2-7; possibly TRBD1 for D (6 bases). V was shortened by 3 bases and J by 2 bases, with 11 bases between the two germline ends. In germline, CDR1 is SNHLY, CDR2 FYNNEI. The CDR3 sequence is 14 residues long. The CDR3 spells CASSDWGLTYEQYF. CDR3 nucleotides: TGTGCCAGCAGTGATTGGGGGCTCACCTACGAGCAGTACTTC.

J is TRBJ2-7 and V is TRBV5-4, with 7 bases matching TRBD1. Germline trimming cut 3 bases from V and 1 base from J; bases unmatched to any gene: 13. Per germline, CDR1 SGHNT and CDR2 YYREEE (reference sequence). This CDR3 has 17 amino acids. DNA of the CDR3: TGTGCCAGCAGCTCGGGACAGATACCGACAGGGTCCTACGAGCAGTACTTC. Residues: CASSSGQIPTGSYEQYF.

This clone appeared a few times. V gene TRBV5-4 combines with J gene TRBJ1-2, with a weak D call TRBD1 (6 bases). The CDR3 is made up of 15 amino acids. V was shortened by 4 bases and J by 6 bases, with 19 bases between the two germline ends. Germline-derived CDR1 and CDR2 are SGHNT and YYREEE (reference sequence). CDR3: CASSVPYEGEHGYTF. The CDR3 nucleotides read TGTGCCAGCAGCGTGCCATACGAGGGGGAACATGGCTACACCTTC.

The J gene is TRBJ2-2, the V gene TRBV19; 12 nucleotides line up with TRBD2. The CDR3 spans 16 residues. Germline V gene sequence: CDR1 LNHDA, CDR2 SQIVND (reference sequence). Trimming cost V 1 base and J 5 bases; bases outside gene matches: 2. The CDR3 region is CASSIGTSGVTGELFF. The CDR3 bases are TGTGCCAGTAGTATAGGGACTAGCGGGGTAACCGGGGAGCTGTTTTTT.

In this sample, this clone turned up a few times. The V and J genes are TRBV11-3 and TRBJ2-1, with TRBD1 as a possible D gene (6 bases). In germline, CDR1 is SGHNT, CDR2 YENEEA. Trimming removed 4 bases at V and 5 bases at J, with 9 bases between. The CDR3 loop spans 13 amino acids. The CDR3 here is CASSYRQDNEQFF. CDR3 DNA sequence: TGTGCCAGCAGCTACCGACAGGACAATGAGCAGTTCTTC.

The V call is TRBV5-1, the J call TRBJ1-4, with D possibly TRBD1 on 5 matching bases. V was shortened by 4 bases and J by 4 bases, with 11 bases between the two germline ends. The CDR3 has 14 amino acids. The germline gives CDR1 SGHRS, CDR2 YFSETQ. In DNA, the CDR3 is TGCGCCAGCAGCCCGGACAACCATAATGAAAAACTGTTTTTT. It encodes CASSPDNHNEKLFF.

The chain has TRBV9 and TRBJ2-3; 8 bases map to TRBD2. Looked up from germline, CDR1 is SGDLS and CDR2 is YYNGEE. The CDR3 covers 15 residues. Unmatched junction bases numbered 2, after V lost 0 bases and J lost 2 bases. The CDR3: CASSVEAGATDTQYF. As DNA, the CDR3 is TGTGCCAGCAGCGTAGAAGCGGGGGCCACAGATACGCAGTATTTT.

The rearrangement joins TRBV4-1 to TRBJ2-7; D is possibly TRBD2 (5 bases). Germline CDR1 and CDR2: MGHRA and YSYEKL. The CDR3 contains 15 residues. The ends were cut back, 3 bases at V and 7 bases at J, with 19 bases in the middle. The CDR3 reads CASSQATGRPTEQYF. The DNA of the CDR3 is TGCGCCAGCAGCCAGGCAACGGGAAGACCCACAGAGCAGTACTTC.

V and J are TRBV19 and TRBJ2-2; 16 nucleotides match TRBD2. Germline values: CDR1 LNHDA, CDR2 SQIVND (reference sequence). V shed 9 bases, J shed 5 bases, and the junction held 15 bases outside the gene matches. CDR3 length: 19 residues. CDR3 region: CASAIPSGLAGGITGELFF. The CDR3 bases are TGTGCCAGCGCGATTCCTTCGGGACTAGCGGGGGGGATTACCGGGGAGCTGTTTTTT.

The J gene is TRBJ2-7, the V gene TRBV27, with D possibly TRBD2 on 7 matching bases. Trimming pared 2 bases from V and 2 bases from J, leaving 19 bases between. The CDR3 loop spans 17 amino acids. Germline-derived CDR1 and CDR2 are MNHEY and SMNVEV (reference sequence). CDR3 region: CASSLRGVGAGAYEQYF. In DNA, the CDR3 is TGTGCCAGCAGTTTAAGGGGTGTGGGGGCGGGAGCCTACGAGCAGTACTTC.

The chain recombines TRBV4-1 with TRBJ2-7; possible D gene TRBD2, 7 bases. The CDR3 extends over 15 amino acids. Germline assignment: CDR1 MGHRA and CDR2 YSYEKL. Trimming removed 1 base at V and 4 bases at J, with 14 bases between. The CDR3 spells CASSQGEGGLYEQYF. In DNA, the CDR3 is TGCGCCAGCAGCCAAGGGGAGGGGGGTCTTTACGAGCAGTACTTC.